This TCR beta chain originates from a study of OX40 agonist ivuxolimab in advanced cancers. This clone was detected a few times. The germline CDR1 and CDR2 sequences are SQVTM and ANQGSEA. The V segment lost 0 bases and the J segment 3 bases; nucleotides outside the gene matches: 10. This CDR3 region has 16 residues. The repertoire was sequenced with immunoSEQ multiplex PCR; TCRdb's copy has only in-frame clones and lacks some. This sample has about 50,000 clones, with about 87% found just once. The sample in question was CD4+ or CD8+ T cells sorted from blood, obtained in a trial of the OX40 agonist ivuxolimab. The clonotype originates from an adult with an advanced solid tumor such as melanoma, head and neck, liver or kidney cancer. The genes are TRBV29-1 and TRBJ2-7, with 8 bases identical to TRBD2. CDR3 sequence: CSVEEVGAGAGYEQYF. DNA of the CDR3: TGCAGCGTTGAAGAGGTAGGAGCGGGGGCGGGCTACGAGCAGTACTTC.